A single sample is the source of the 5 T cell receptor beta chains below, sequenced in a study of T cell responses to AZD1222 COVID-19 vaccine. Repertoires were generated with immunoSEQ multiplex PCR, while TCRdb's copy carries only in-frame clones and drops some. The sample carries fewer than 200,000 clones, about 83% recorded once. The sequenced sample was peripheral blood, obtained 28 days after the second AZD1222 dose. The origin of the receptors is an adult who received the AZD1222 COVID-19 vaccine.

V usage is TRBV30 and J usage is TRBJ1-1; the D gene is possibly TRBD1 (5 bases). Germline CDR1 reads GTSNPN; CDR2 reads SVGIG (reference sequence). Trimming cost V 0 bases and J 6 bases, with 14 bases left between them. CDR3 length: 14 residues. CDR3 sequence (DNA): TGTGCCTGGAGTGTCGGCAGGGAGACACCTGAAGCTTTCTTT. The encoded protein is CAWSVGRETPEAFF.

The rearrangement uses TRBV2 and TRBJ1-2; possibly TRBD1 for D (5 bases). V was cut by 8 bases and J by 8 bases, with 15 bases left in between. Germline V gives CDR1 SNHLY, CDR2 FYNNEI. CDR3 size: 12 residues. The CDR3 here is CASVAGPIGYTF. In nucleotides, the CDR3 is TGTGCCAGCGTTGCGGGACCAATCGGCTACACCTTC.

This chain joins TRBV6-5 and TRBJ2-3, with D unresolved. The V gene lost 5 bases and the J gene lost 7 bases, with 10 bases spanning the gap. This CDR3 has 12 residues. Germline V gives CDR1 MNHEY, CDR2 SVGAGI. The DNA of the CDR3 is TGTGCCAGCAGTAGCCTAGGGAATACGCAGTATTTT. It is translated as CASSSLGNTQYF.

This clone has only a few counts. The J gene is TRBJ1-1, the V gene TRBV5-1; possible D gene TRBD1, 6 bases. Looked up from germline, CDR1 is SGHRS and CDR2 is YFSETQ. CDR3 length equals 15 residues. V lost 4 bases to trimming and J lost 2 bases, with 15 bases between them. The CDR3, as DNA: TGCGCCAGCAGCCCGCAGGGGATCGTAAACACTGAAGCTTTCTTT. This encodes CASSPQGIVNTEAFF.

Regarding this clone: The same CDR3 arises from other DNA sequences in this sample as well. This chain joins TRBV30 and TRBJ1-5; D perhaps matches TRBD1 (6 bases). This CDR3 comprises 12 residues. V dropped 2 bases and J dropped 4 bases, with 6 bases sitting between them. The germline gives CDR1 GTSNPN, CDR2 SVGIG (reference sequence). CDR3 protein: CAWSRGNQPQHF. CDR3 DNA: TGTGCCTGGAGTAGGGGGAATCAGCCCCAGCATTTT.